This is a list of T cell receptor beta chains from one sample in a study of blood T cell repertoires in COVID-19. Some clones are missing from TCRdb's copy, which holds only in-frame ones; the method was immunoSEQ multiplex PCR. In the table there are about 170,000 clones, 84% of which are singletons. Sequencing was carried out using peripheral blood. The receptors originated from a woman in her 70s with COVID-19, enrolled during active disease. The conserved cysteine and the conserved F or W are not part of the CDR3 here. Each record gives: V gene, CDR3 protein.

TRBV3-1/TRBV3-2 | ASSQGGIRRETQY
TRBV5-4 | ASSLATSQETQY
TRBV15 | ATSRDSRNTDTQY
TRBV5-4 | ASSPTLGDGANVLT
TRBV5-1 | ASSPRPSDNSPLH
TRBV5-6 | ASRPGLPGETQY
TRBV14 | ASSQGTSSGNTIY
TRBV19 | ASSIPGTEAF
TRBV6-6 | ASSPGRQRGVPNEQF
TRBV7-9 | AARGMYTEAF
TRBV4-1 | ASSDGQGSGYGYT
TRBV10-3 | APKRQGSSGANVLT
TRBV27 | ASSPSDRGRGGNGYT
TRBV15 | ATSRQFGPDTQY
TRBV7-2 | ASSTKSGDTQY
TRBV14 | ASSERDRVYNSPLH
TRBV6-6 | ASRGVGGNTGELF
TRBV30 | AWRGGTGRTF
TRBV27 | ASSPSGQIEAF
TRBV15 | ATSRDLALNYEQY
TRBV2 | ASSAPTLQGAGGYT
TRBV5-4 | ASSQDGAGGYT
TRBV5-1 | ASRGNLQPTQY
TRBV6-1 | ASSDPGRLLNTEAF
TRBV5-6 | ASSFPSGDAVSSTDTQY
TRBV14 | ASSRVEGSYNEQF
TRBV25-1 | ASSDLAGVETQY
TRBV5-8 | ASSRRQGSGSPLH
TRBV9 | ASSAGLAANEQF
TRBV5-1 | ASSLSPYSPLH
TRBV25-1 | ASSESSGHRSYGYT
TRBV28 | ASSLSVGASASKKLF
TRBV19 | ASSIHGENTEAF
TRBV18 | ASSPTSGQGVIEKLF
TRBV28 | ASTLHRGGVSNQPQH
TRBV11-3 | ASSLDRGQRTEAF
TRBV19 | ASSEGQNYSPLH
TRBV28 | ASSKGRREAEAF
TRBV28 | ASSPQTLPGNTIY
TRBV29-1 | SVGKTAQETQY
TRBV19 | ASSKTSGSTDTQY
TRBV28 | ASSPDRDTQAF
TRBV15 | ATSGSRVEQPQH
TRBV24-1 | ATSDPGLAGDTDTQY
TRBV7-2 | ASSSDRDRRYQPQH
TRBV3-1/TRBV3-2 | ASSRQTSGGAGETQY
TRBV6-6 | ASSYPAGEETQY
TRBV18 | ASSPSYGGTLSYNEQF
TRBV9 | ASSVGGLARETQY
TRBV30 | AGLADPNSNEQF
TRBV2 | ASKRDRLNEKLF
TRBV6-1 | ASSEGGVLNQPQH
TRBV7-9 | ASSSTGRAALYNEQF
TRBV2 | ASKPGGTYNEQF